Presented here are 11 T cell receptor beta chains from one specimen sequenced in a study of CD8+ T cells in alopecia areata. Extraction and reverse transcription of RNA yielded cDNA as the sequencing template. Clones were read by immunoSEQ multiplex PCR, and TCRdb kept only the in-frame ones, dropping some. In the table there are about 200,000 clones, 56% of which are singletons. The sample comprised CD8+ T cells sorted from blood. These receptors were taken from a human donor in good health.

This clone was counted only a few times. The chain carries TRBV13 and TRBJ1-1; no definite D call. The CDR3 covers 13 residues. V lost 4 bases, J lost 0 bases, and 6 bases lay in between. Germline assignment: CDR1 PRHDT and CDR2 FYEKMQ (reference sequence). This CDR3 is CASSSGLNTEAFF. As DNA, the CDR3 is TGTGCCAGCAGCTCCGGCTTGAACACTGAAGCTTTCTTT.

On this clone itself: Other nucleotide sequences in the sample specify the same CDR3. The V gene is TRBV29-1, the J gene TRBJ1-1, with a possible D match to TRBD1 (5 bases). The length of the CDR3 is 11 residues. V lost 3 bases to trimming and J lost 5 bases, with 7 bases between them. CDR1 is SQVTM, CDR2 ANQGSEA, per germline. CDR3: CSVEGGTEAFF. The CDR3 DNA follows: TGCAGCGTTGAGGGGGGTACTGAAGCTTTCTTT.

The chain recombines TRBV6-1 with TRBJ2-5, with D tentatively TRBD1 (7 bases). Trimming removed 2 bases at V and 5 bases at J, with 18 bases between. Germline V lookup: CDR1 MNHNS, CDR2 SASEGT. This CDR3 has 16 residues. CDR3 protein: CASSEIGGAGGETQYF. CDR3 nucleotide sequence: TGTGCCAGCAGTGAAATTGGCGGGGCAGGGGGGGAGACCCAGTACTTC.

The rearrangement uses TRBV11-2 and TRBJ2-7; D uncertain. Germline CDR1 reads SGHAT; CDR2 reads FQNNGV. Trimming took 1 base from V and 3 from J, leaving 7 bases between them. CDR3 size: 13 residues. DNA for the CDR3: TGTGCCAGCAGCTTAGTTGGCGGCTACGAGCAGTACTTC. Protein: CASSLVGGYEQYF.

The chain combines TRBV25-1 with TRBJ2-3, with D possibly TRBD1 on 5 matching bases. This CDR3 is 13 amino acids long. Germline CDR1 MGHDK, CDR2 SYGVNS. Deletions cut 6 bases from V and 1 base from J, with 8 bases between. The CDR3 spells CASSRVGTDTQYF. The CDR3 coding sequence is TGTGCCAGCAGCAGGGTGGGCACAGATACGCAGTATTTT.

CDR3 bases: TGTGCCAGCAGCTTAGCCCCGAACACTGAAGCTTTCTTT. It translates to CASSLAPNTEAFF. The V call is TRBV7-6, the J call TRBJ1-1; D gene unclear. The CDR3 contains 13 residues. V was clipped by 0 bases and J by 1 base, with 3 bases between them. CDR1 SGHVS and CDR2 FNYEAQ come from the germline V gene.

V gene TRBV29-1 combines with J gene TRBJ1-2, with a tentative D call TRBD1 (6 bases). V dropped 5 bases and J dropped 2 bases, with 12 bases sitting between them. The CDR3 length is 13 residues. Germline V gene sequence: CDR1 SQVTM, CDR2 ANQGSEA. The CDR3 sequence is CSVSGGANYGYTF. CDR3 DNA sequence: TGCAGCGTTTCGGGGGGGGCGAACTATGGCTACACCTTC.

The V and J genes are TRBV5-1 and TRBJ2-1, with D possibly matching TRBD2 (5 bases). Germline V gene data show CDR1 as SGHRS and CDR2 as YFSETQ. V dropped 4 bases and J dropped 9 bases, with 17 bases sitting between them. There are 14 residues in the CDR3. This CDR3 reads CASSTGLALGEQFF. Written as DNA, the CDR3 is TGCGCCAGCAGCACCGGACTTGCACTTGGTGAGCAGTTCTTC.

V usage is TRBV5-6 and J usage is TRBJ2-5, with D unresolved. V lost 3 bases, J lost 1 base, and 16 bases lay in between. The CDR3 is made up of 16 amino acids. CDR1 and CDR2 (germline): SGHDT, YYEEEE. CDR3 amino acids: CASSSVRPNPQETQYF. The CDR3 DNA is TGTGCCAGCAGCTCGGTTAGGCCTAACCCCCAAGAGACCCAGTACTTC.

The V gene is TRBV5-4, the J gene TRBJ2-5; 8 bases agree with TRBD2. V was clipped by 2 bases and J by 7 bases; unmatched bases: 4. Germline assignment: CDR1 SGHNT and CDR2 YYREEE (reference sequence). The CDR3 consists of 13 residues. The CDR3 nucleotides are TGTGCCAGCAGCTTAGTGGCGGGGGGGACCCAGTACTTC. This sequence encodes CASSLVAGGTQYF.

Note on this clone: The junction shows a germline mismatch at one end, possibly a read error. The chain uses TRBV6-5 and TRBJ1-1; D might be TRBD1 (5 bases). The CDR3 covers 14 residues. The germline V gene has CDR1 MNHEY and CDR2 SVGAGI. The CDR3 loop is CASSYSGANTEAFF. Here the CDR3 DNA reads TGTGCCAGCAGTTACTCAGGGGCGAACACTGAAGCCTTCTTT.